The source of this T cell receptor beta chain is a study of lymphopenia after photon versus proton radiotherapy. Findings and caveats of the study: A bigger post-nadir fall in TCR diversity correlated inversely with survival time in deceased patients. Relative stability marked proton patients; photon patients lost diversity and naive cells.

This CDR3 is 15 amino acids long. V was pared by 1 base and J by 3 bases, with 6 bases of the junction left unmatched. CDR1 SNHLY and CDR2 FYNNEI come from the germline V gene. About this clone: What it recognizes is unknown.

Clones were sequenced by immunoSEQ multiplex PCR, and TCRdb holds only the in-frame ones, with some missing. This table holds 68,000 or so clones, approximately 90% found once. The sequence derives from a woman between 65 and 79 years old with pancreatic cancer. The material was peripheral blood, obtained from a patient treated with photon-based radiotherapy. V gene TRBV2 combines with J gene TRBJ2-7, with 7 nucleotides matching TRBD1. This CDR3 reads CASSEVPTGDYEQYF. In DNA form, the CDR3 reads TGTGCCAGCAGTGAAGTCCCCACAGGGGACTACGAGCAGTACTTC.